The 14 T cell receptor beta chains below all came from one sample that was sequenced in a study of blood T cell repertoires in COVID-19. Produced via immunoSEQ multiplex PCR; TCRdb's table is partial and in-frame only. The data show under 250,000 clones, around four fifths seen once. Sequencing was carried out using peripheral blood. Every receptor here comes from a man aged 50-60 years with active or convalescent COVID-19.

This chain joins TRBV24-1 and TRBJ1-4; 9 nucleotides align to TRBD1. CDR1 is KGHDR, CDR2 SFDVKD, per germline. Trimming took 4 bases from V and 3 from J; bases not matched to a gene: 8. CDR3 length: 17 amino acids. The CDR3 DNA follows: TGTGCCACCAGTGACCTGGGACAGGGCCCATCTAATGAAAAACTGTTTTTT. Translating it yields CATSDLGQGPSNEKLFF.

This clone was observed a single time. The V and J genes are TRBV7-9 and TRBJ2-3; D is perhaps TRBD2 (5 bases). The CDR3 extends over 14 amino acids. V shed 7 bases and J shed 0 bases, with 11 bases lying between them. Germline V CDR1 and CDR2: SEHNR, FQNEAQ (reference sequence). The chain's CDR3 is CASTSEGSTDTQYF. The DNA of the CDR3 is TGTGCCAGCACCAGCGAGGGTAGCACAGATACGCAGTATTTT.

This chain uses TRBV5-6 with TRBJ1-1; 9 bases align to TRBD1. J lost 10 bases, V lost 0 bases, and 4 bases had no gene match. The V gene's germline CDR1 is SGHDT and CDR2 YYEEEE. The CDR3 consists of 13 residues. CDR3 coding DNA: TGTGCCAGCAGCTTGGGCCGGGACAGGGCAGCTTTCTTT. Translating gives CASSLGRDRAAFF.

The chain is built from TRBV9 and TRBJ1-3; tentative D call: TRBD1 (5 bases). This CDR3 comprises 14 residues. Germline CDR1 SGDLS, CDR2 YYNGEE. V lost 3 bases and J lost 1, with 8 bases in between. CDR3 nucleotides: TGTGCCAGCAGCGCCAGGGATTCTGGAAACACCATATATTTT. This encodes CASSARDSGNTIYF.

CDR3 residues: CASSAQGGDYGYTF. The DNA for the CDR3 is TGTGCCAGCAGCGCCCAAGGGGGCGACTATGGCTACACCTTC. The chain carries TRBV6-5 and TRBJ1-2; 7 bases match TRBD1. The CDR3 contains 14 residues. The V gene end was trimmed by 6 bases and the J gene end by 3 bases; junction bases not matched to a gene: 7. From germline, CDR1 is MNHEY and CDR2 SVGAGI.

The CDR3 sequence: CASSSLEGSGWDYTDTQYF. The CDR3, as DNA: TGTGCCAGCAGCTCCTTAGAAGGGTCGGGTTGGGACTACACAGATACGCAGTATTTT. The J gene is TRBJ2-3, the V gene TRBV5-4; TRBD2 agrees at 7 bases. The CDR3 is made up of 19 amino acids. Germline-derived CDR1 and CDR2 are SGHNT and YYREEE (reference sequence). V lost 3 bases, J lost 2 bases, and 18 bases stayed unmatched.

This chain links TRBV14 with TRBJ1-2; 9 bases are a match to TRBD1. After removal of 1 base from V and 8 bases from J, the junction contained 5 bases not matched to a gene. The V gene's germline CDR1 is SGHDN and CDR2 FVKESK. This CDR3 has 14 amino acids. The CDR3 loop is CASSQAGTGWGYTF. The CDR3, as DNA: TGTGCCAGCAGCCAAGCCGGGACAGGGTGGGGCTACACCTTC.

The rearrangement links TRBV6-2 or TRBV6-3 to TRBJ2-2, with D unclear. V gave up 2 bases and J gave up 8 bases, with 9 bases separating them. This CDR3 is built from 13 residues. Germline CDR1 is MNHEY and CDR2 is SVGEGT. The CDR3 reads CASSYNTEGELFF. The CDR3 DNA sequence: TGTGCCAGCAGTTACAACACCGAAGGGGAGCTGTTTTTT.

On this clone itself: An end of the junction differs from the germline gene, which may be a read error. The V call is TRBV7-7, the J call TRBJ2-5, with 7 nucleotides matching TRBD1. There are 15 residues in the CDR3. CDR1 SSHAT and CDR2 FNYEAQ come from the germline V gene (reference sequence). The chain's CDR3 is CASSPTTGWQETQYF. CDR3 coding DNA: TGTGCTAGCAGCCCGACGACAGGGTGGCAAGAGACCCAGTACTTC.

This rearrangement joins TRBV4-1 to TRBJ2-5, with 9 bases aligning to TRBD2. Germline V CDR1 and CDR2: MGHRA, YSYEKL. This CDR3 contains 15 residues. With 1 base clipped from V and 4 bases from J, the junction kept 4 bases outside the gene matches. In DNA, the CDR3 is TGCGCCAGCAGCCAAGTCGCTAGCGGGACAGAGACCCAGTACTTC. Its translation is CASSQVASGTETQYF.

This clone was counted ten times or more. V is TRBV6-2 or TRBV6-3 and J is TRBJ1-1, with TRBD1 as a possible D gene (5 bases). The germline V and J ends were trimmed by 5 bases and 7 bases, with 17 bases remaining between them. The CDR3 length is 14 residues. The germline gives CDR1 MNHEY, CDR2 SVGEGT. CDR3 sequence (DNA): TGTGCCAGCAGTCAGGTCCGGGGGAATCATGAAGCTTTCTTT. Translated: CASSQVRGNHEAFF.

The J gene is TRBJ1-4, the V gene TRBV2, with a possible D match to TRBD1 (6 bases). Germline CDR1 and CDR2: SNHLY and FYNNEI. There are 13 residues in the CDR3. V lost 6 bases to trimming and J lost 6 bases, with 11 bases between them. This CDR3 is CASRIGTYEKLFF. The CDR3 DNA reads as TGTGCCAGCAGAATCGGGACATATGAAAAACTGTTTTTT. The full variable domain, its missing parts supplied by reference TRBV2 and TRBJ1-4, is EPEVTQTPSHQVTQMGQEVILRCVPISNHLYFYWYRQILGQKVEFLVSFYNNEISEKSEIFDDQFSVERPDGSNFTLKIRSTKLEDSAMYFCASRIGTYEKLFFGSGTQLSVL.

V usage is TRBV2 and J usage is TRBJ1-2, with 10 positions matching TRBD1. Germline CDR1 and CDR2: SNHLY and FYNNEI. V was pared by 2 bases and J by 6 bases, with 9 bases of the junction left unmatched. This CDR3 has 16 residues. The CDR3 region has the DNA TGTGCCAGCAGTGAAAGGGACAGGGGTTCTTCTCATGGCTACACCTTC. This encodes CASSERDRGSSHGYTF.

The chain employs TRBV9 and TRBJ1-2, with D uncertain. Germline CDR1 is SGDLS and CDR2 is YYNGEE. V shed 0 bases and J shed 7 bases, with 10 bases lying between them. The CDR3 consists of 13 residues. CDR3 nucleotides: TGTGCCAGCAGCGTAGGGAGGGCGACTGGCTACACCTTC. Amino acid sequence: CASSVGRATGYTF.